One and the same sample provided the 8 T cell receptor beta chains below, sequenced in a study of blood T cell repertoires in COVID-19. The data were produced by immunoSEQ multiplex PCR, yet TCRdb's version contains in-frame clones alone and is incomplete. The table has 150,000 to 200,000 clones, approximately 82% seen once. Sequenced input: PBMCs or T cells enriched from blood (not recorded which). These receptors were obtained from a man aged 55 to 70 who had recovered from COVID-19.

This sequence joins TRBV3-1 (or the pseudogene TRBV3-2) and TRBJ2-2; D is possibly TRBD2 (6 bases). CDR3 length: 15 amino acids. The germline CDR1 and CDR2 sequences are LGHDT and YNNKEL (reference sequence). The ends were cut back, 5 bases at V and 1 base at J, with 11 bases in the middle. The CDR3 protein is CASSSRRGNTGELFF. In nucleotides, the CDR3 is TGTGCCAGCAGCTCGCGGCGGGGGAACACCGGGGAGCTGTTTTTT.

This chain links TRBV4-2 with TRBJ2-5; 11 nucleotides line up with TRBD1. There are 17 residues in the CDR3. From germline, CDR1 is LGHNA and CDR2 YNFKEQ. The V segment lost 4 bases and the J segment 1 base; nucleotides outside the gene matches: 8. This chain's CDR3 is CASSPGPGQGGQETQYF. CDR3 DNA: TGTGCCAGCAGCCCGGGCCCGGGACAGGGGGGCCAAGAGACCCAGTACTTC.

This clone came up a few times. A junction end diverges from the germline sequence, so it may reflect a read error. The DNA for the CDR3 is TGTGCTAGCAGCTCCTTAGCGGGAGGGCCTGGTGAGCAGTTCTTC. This codes for CASSSLAGGPGEQFF. The chain carries TRBV7-7 and TRBJ2-1; 11 nucleotides align to TRBD2. Per the germline V gene, CDR1 is SSHAT and CDR2 is FNYEAQ (reference sequence). The CDR3 is 15 residues long.

CDR3 nucleotide sequence: TGTGCCAGCAGACAGCATCAGTTAGAAAAACTGTTTTTT. Translation gives CASRQHQLEKLFF. V is TRBV27 and J is TRBJ1-4; D not resolved. The ends were cut back, 6 bases at V and 8 bases at J, with 13 bases in the middle. The CDR3 is 13 residues long. Germline CDR1 is MNHEY and CDR2 is SMNVEV (reference sequence).

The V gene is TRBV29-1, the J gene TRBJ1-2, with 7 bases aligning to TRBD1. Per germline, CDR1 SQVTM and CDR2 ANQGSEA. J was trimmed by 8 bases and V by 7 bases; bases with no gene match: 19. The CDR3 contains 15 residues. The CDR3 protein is CSAPIEGATSGGYTF. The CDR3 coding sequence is TGCAGCGCCCCGATCGAGGGGGCGACCTCGGGAGGCTACACCTTC.

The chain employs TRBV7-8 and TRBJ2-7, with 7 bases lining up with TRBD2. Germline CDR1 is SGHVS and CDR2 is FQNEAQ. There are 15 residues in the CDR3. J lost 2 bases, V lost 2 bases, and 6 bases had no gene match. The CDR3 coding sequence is TGTGCCAGCAGCTTACTCCAGCGGGAACCCTACGAGCAGTACTTC. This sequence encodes CASSLLQREPYEQYF.

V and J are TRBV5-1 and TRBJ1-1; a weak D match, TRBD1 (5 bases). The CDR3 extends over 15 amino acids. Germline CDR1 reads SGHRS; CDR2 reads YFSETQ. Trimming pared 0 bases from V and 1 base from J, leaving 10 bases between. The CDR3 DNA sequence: TGCGCCAGCAGCTTGGGGCAGGGTCCGAACACTGAAGCTTTCTTT. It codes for CASSLGQGPNTEAFF.

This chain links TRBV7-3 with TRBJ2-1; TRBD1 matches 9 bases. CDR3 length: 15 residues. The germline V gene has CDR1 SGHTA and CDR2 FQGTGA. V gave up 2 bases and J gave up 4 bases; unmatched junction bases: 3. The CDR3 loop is CASSLGTGPYNEQFF. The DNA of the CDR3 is TGTGCCAGCAGCTTAGGGACAGGGCCGTACAATGAGCAGTTCTTC.